One sample yielded the 29 T cell receptor beta chains listed below, sequenced in a study of T cells after yellow fever vaccination. TCRdb redid the calling of the 5' RACE reads with MiXCR, one entry per CDR3 protein. In the table there are some 240,000 distinct CDR3 sequences, about 5.2% of which are singletons. The sequenced sample was CD4+ T cells sorted from PBMCs, obtained on the day of the yellow fever booster vaccination. The receptors here all came from a man aged 18 to 35 who received the YFV17D yellow fever vaccine.

The chain carries TRBV20-1 and TRBJ2-3; D call uncertain. V lost 6 bases, J lost 7 bases, and 20 bases lay in between. The CDR3 sequence is 14 residues long. CDR1 and CDR2 (germline): DFQATT, SNEGSKA (reference sequence). CDR3 protein: CSALTQFLVNTQYF. CDR3 coding DNA: TGCAGTGCACTGACACAGTTTCTTGTGAATACGCAGTATTTT.

This chain connects TRBV18 to TRBJ1-6; 7 nucleotides line up with TRBD1. Germline values: CDR1 KGHSH, CDR2 LQKENI. Trimming removed 6 bases from V and 7 bases from J; junction bases left unmatched: 12. The CDR3 is 16 residues long. The CDR3 coding sequence is TGTGCCAGCTCCCTACATGGCGGGACAGAAAATTCACCCCTCCACTTT. Protein sequence: CASSLHGGTENSPLHF. Filled out from reference TRBV18 and TRBJ1-6, the complete variable domain reads NAGVMQNPRHLVRRRGQEARLRCSPMKGHSHVYWYRQLPEEGLKFMVYLQKENIIDESGMPKERFSAEFPKEGPSILRIQQVVRGDSAAYFCASSLHGGTENSPLHFGNGTRLTVT.

This clonotype was counted ten times or more. The rearrangement uses TRBV12-3 or TRBV12-4 and TRBJ1-1; D ambiguous. The CDR3 totals 19 residues. V dropped 3 bases and J dropped 4 bases, with 27 bases sitting between them. The CDR3 sequence: CASSFARDRTGGWGTEAFF. CDR3 sequence (DNA): TGTGCCAGCAGTTTTGCGCGTGACCGGACGGGAGGATGGGGCACTGAAGCTTTCTTT.

There are a few counts of this clonotype. The CDR3 loop reads CTSSAQTSGGPNTGELFF. The CDR3 nucleotides read TGCACCAGCAGCGCCCAGACTAGCGGGGGCCCGAACACCGGGGAGCTGTTTTTT. This rearrangement joins TRBV1 to TRBJ2-2; the table's D call, TRBD2, has no DNA check behind it. TRBV1 counts as a pseudogene. The CDR3 totals 18 residues.

This clonotype has just a few counts. The chain uses TRBV7-2 and TRBJ2-1, with 7 bases that match TRBD2. The ends lost 8 bases at V and 9 bases at J; junction bases unmatched: 13. CDR1 and CDR2 (germline): SGHTA, FQGNSA. The CDR3 has 14 amino acids. The DNA for the CDR3 is TGTGCCAGCGGGGGGGTAGGCGCCGATCTTGAGCAGTTCTTC. Protein product: CASGGVGADLEQFF.

The V call is TRBV5-4, the J call TRBJ2-3, with TRBD2 matching over 10 bases. CDR3 size: 14 residues. After removal of 6 bases from V and 6 bases from J, the junction contained 7 bases not matched to a gene. Germline assignment: CDR1 SGHNT and CDR2 YYREEE (reference sequence). CDR3: CASTLAGTPDTQYF. The CDR3 bases are TGTGCCAGCACACTAGCGGGGACCCCTGATACGCAGTATTTT.

In its sample, this clonotype was seen a few times. This sequence joins TRBV4-3 and TRBJ1-6, with D maybe TRBD1 (5 bases). CDR1 and CDR2 (germline): LGHNA, YSLEER. The length of the CDR3 is 15 residues. The ends were cut back, 3 bases at V and 7 bases at J, with 13 bases in the middle. The CDR3 reads CASSQLGGNNSPLHF. The CDR3 DNA sequence: TGCGCCAGCAGCCAGCTGGGGGGAAACAATTCACCCCTCCACTTT.

This clonotype occurred many times. J is TRBJ2-5 and V is TRBV5-1; the match to TRBD1 covers 10 bases. Germline CDR1 and CDR2: SGHRS and YFSETQ. Trimming took 3 bases from V and 2 from J; bases not matched to a gene: 1. The CDR3 is made up of 14 amino acids. The CDR3 spells CASSSGQGQETQYF. Written as DNA, the CDR3 is TGCGCCAGCAGCTCGGGACAGGGGCAAGAGACCCAGTACTTC.

The chain employs TRBV7-9 and TRBJ2-1; TRBD2 agrees at 7 bases. Germline V gives CDR1 SEHNR, CDR2 FQNEAQ (reference sequence). The CDR3 is made up of 15 amino acids. J was trimmed by 5 bases and V by 3 bases; bases with no gene match: 7. In DNA, the CDR3 is TGTGCCAGCAGCTTTCCGGGACTAAGGAACAATGAGCAGTTCTTC. Its translation: CASSFPGLRNNEQFF.

This clonotype was found a few times. The gene calls are TRBV4-3 and TRBJ1-1; no reliable D call. The CDR3 runs 13 residues. Germline V lookup: CDR1 LGHNA, CDR2 YSLEER. Trimming left V 4 bases short and J 6 bases short, with 12 bases between. The CDR3: CASSRAGGAEAFF. The CDR3 bases are TGCGCCAGCAGCCGCGCCGGTGGGGCTGAAGCTTTCTTT.

In its sample, this clonotype was seen many times. The chain links TRBV7-2 to TRBJ2-2, with 8 bases aligning to TRBD1. The CDR3 loop spans 15 amino acids. Germline trimming cut 5 bases from V and 0 bases from J; bases unmatched to any gene: 2. The germline CDR1 and CDR2 sequences are SGHTA and FQGNSA. The CDR3 nucleotides are TGTGCCAGCAGCCCCAGGGGGCCGAACACCGGGGAGCTGTTTTTT. It yields the protein CASSPRGPNTGELFF.

In this sample, this clonotype turned up a few times. The rearrangement joins TRBV12-3 or TRBV12-4 to TRBJ1-1; possible D gene TRBD1, 6 bases. The CDR3 loop spans 15 amino acids. The V end was cut by 6 bases, the J end by 3 bases, with 17 bases between. The CDR3 reads CASRVGIGGDTEAFF. The DNA of the CDR3 is TGTGCCAGCAGAGTAGGGATAGGGGGTGACACTGAAGCTTTCTTT.

This clonotype was picked up a small number of times. V gene TRBV5-1 combines with J gene TRBJ2-7; possibly TRBD2 for D (5 bases). This CDR3 contains 14 residues. CDR1 and CDR2 (germline): SGHRS, YFSETQ. V was trimmed by 2 bases and J by 3 bases, leaving 12 bases between them. CDR3 DNA: TGCGCCAGCAGCTTACACGGGGAGCTCTACGAGCAGTACTTC. Translation gives CASSLHGELYEQYF.

The genes are TRBV10-3 and TRBJ2-2; TRBD2 is a possible D gene (5 bases). The germline CDR1 and CDR2 sequences are ENHRY and SYGVKD. V lost 4 bases and J lost 1, with 7 bases in between. The CDR3 covers 14 residues. The DNA for the CDR3 is TGTGCCATCAGTGGTAGCGAGAACACCGGGGAGCTGTTTTTT. Its translation is CAISGSENTGELFF.

This clonotype has a count of ten or more. The chain uses TRBV4-3 and TRBJ1-6, with 8 bases that match TRBD1. The ends lost 0 bases at V and 7 bases at J; junction bases unmatched: 11. CDR1 and CDR2 (germline): LGHNA, YSLEER. CDR3 length: 18 amino acids. The DNA for the CDR3 is TGCGCCAGCAGCCAAGATCTGTCGAGGACAGGGACAAATTCACCCCTCCACTTT. It is translated as CASSQDLSRTGTNSPLHF.

This clonotype came up a few times. J is TRBJ2-7 and V is TRBV5-1; D could derive from TRBD1 or TRBD2 (5 bases each). V lost 0 bases and J 4 bases, leaving 11 bases between the germline ends. The CDR3 sequence is 14 residues long. Germline V CDR1 and CDR2: SGHRS, YFSETQ. Here the CDR3 reads CASSLGIGAYEQYF. Here the CDR3 DNA reads TGCGCCAGCAGCTTGGGTATCGGGGCATACGAGCAGTACTTC.

Ten or more counts support this clonotype. The V gene is TRBV4-3, the J gene TRBJ1-3; D not resolved. The V gene lost 0 bases and the J gene lost 1 base, with 13 bases spanning the gap. The CDR3 contains 17 residues. The germline V gene has CDR1 LGHNA and CDR2 YSLEER. The CDR3 DNA sequence: TGCGCCAGCAGCCAAGATCAGTCCTGGGCGTCTGGAAACACCATATATTTT. This gives the protein CASSQDQSWASGNTIYF.

This clonotype was seen more than once but under ten times. The gene calls are TRBV18 and TRBJ2-7, with a possible D match to TRBD1 (6 bases). The germline V gene has CDR1 KGHSH and CDR2 LQKENI. The CDR3 totals 14 residues. The V gene lost 5 bases and the J gene lost 2 bases, with 13 bases spanning the gap. CDR3 DNA: TGTGCCAGCTCAGAAAAACAGGGCCCCTACGAGCAGTACGTC. Its translation: CASSEKQGPYEQYV.

This clonotype showed up just a few times. The chain has TRBV6-1 and TRBJ1-5; D might be TRBD1 (5 bases). Looked up from germline, CDR1 is MNHNS and CDR2 is SASEGT. V lost 2 bases and J lost 4, with 18 bases in between. This CDR3 spans 17 amino acids. The CDR3 is CASSEYGDSVTNQPQHF. The CDR3 coding sequence is TGTGCCAGCAGTGAATACGGGGACTCCGTAACTAATCAGCCCCAGCATTTT.

This clonotype was seen many times. This chain links TRBV5-6 with TRBJ2-5; 7 bases line up with TRBD1. The germline V gene encodes CDR1 SGHDT and CDR2 YYEEEE. J was trimmed by 0 bases and V by 4 bases; bases with no gene match: 6. There are 15 residues in the CDR3. CDR3 loop: CASSIPDRYQETQYF. As DNA, the CDR3 is TGTGCCAGCAGCATTCCGGACAGGTACCAAGAGACCCAGTACTTC.

The chain employs TRBV30 and TRBJ2-7; D possibly corresponds to TRBD1 (8 bases). This CDR3 comprises 13 residues. Trimming took off 2 bases at V and 4 bases at J, with 12 bases between the two ends. Germline values: CDR1 GTSNPN, CDR2 SVGIG (reference sequence). The CDR3 here is CAWSKQGGYEQYF. Here the CDR3 DNA reads TGTGCCTGGAGTAAACAGGGGGGGTACGAGCAGTACTTC. The variable domain in full, completed from reference TRBV30 and TRBJ2-7, reads SQTIHQWPATLVQPVGSPLSLECTVEGTSNPNLYWYRQAAGRGLQLLFYSVGIGQISSEVPQNLSASRPQDRQFILSSKKLLLSDSGFYLCAWSKQGGYEQYFGPGTRLTVT.

The sample holds a few counts of this clonotype. The gene calls are TRBV6-5 and TRBJ1-5; 7 nucleotides agree with TRBD1. This CDR3 has 16 residues. J was trimmed by 1 base and V by 2 bases; bases with no gene match: 5. Germline CDR1 reads MNHEY; CDR2 reads SVGAGI. For the CDR3, the DNA is TGTGCCAGCAGTTACAGGGCGGGACAGAGCAATCAGCCCCAGCATTTT. Translation: CASSYRAGQSNQPQHF.

The chain is built from TRBV20-1 and TRBJ2-6; 7 bases are shared with TRBD2. The germline CDR1 and CDR2 sequences are DFQATT and SNEGSKA (reference sequence). With 6 bases clipped from V and 4 bases from J, the junction kept 3 bases outside the gene matches. The CDR3 spans 13 residues. CDR3 sequence reads: CSASGGGANVLTF. CDR3 DNA: TGCAGTGCCTCCGGGGGGGGGGCCAACGTCCTGACTTTC.

This clonotype was counted at least ten times. The chain couples TRBV7-3 to TRBJ2-5, with 8 bases matching TRBD1. The CDR3 is 13 residues long. V lost 4 bases and J lost 4; bases outside the gene matches: 2. CDR1 is SGHTA and CDR2 is FQGTGA in the germline V gene. Here the CDR3 reads CASSSDRGETQYF. The CDR3 region has the DNA TGTGCCAGCAGCTCCGACAGGGGAGAGACCCAGTACTTC.

This chain connects TRBV4-3 to TRBJ1-6; D gene ambiguous. Germline CDR1 is LGHNA and CDR2 is YSLEER. Between the trimmed V and J ends, which lost 0 bases and 7 bases, there was a span of 13 bases. The CDR3 is made up of 16 amino acids. CDR3 amino acids: CASSQDQVRRNSPLHF. The CDR3 coding sequence is TGCGCCAGCAGCCAAGATCAGGTGCGGAGGAATTCACCCCTCCACTTT.

V usage is TRBV7-9 and J usage is TRBJ1-1, with 7 bases identical to TRBD1. The CDR3 contains 15 residues. J lost 1 base, V lost 4 bases, and 6 bases had no gene match. CDR1 is SEHNR, CDR2 FQNEAQ, per germline (reference sequence). CDR3 DNA sequence: TGTGCCAGCAGCTGGACCGGGACAGAGAACACTGAAGCTTTCTTT. Amino acid sequence: CASSWTGTENTEAFF.

The chain employs TRBV6-2 or TRBV6-3 and TRBJ1-6; the match to TRBD1 covers 8 bases. V was clipped by 0 bases and J by 7 bases; unmatched bases: 2. This CDR3 spans 15 amino acids. CDR1 and CDR2 from the germline V gene are MNHEY and SVGEGT. DNA of the CDR3: TGTGCCAGCAGTTACTCGGGACAGGAGAATTCACCCCTCCACTTT. Amino acids: CASSYSGQENSPLHF.

This clonotype was picked up a small number of times. The rearrangement links TRBV3-1 to TRBJ2-5, with 7 bases lining up with TRBD2. The CDR3 runs 16 residues. Per the germline V gene, CDR1 is LGHDT and CDR2 is YNNKEL (reference sequence). The ends lost 4 bases at V and 2 bases at J; junction bases unmatched: 10. The CDR3: CASSPGASGTQETQYF. The CDR3 DNA follows: TGTGCCAGCAGCCCTGGCGCTAGCGGAACGCAAGAGACCCAGTACTTC.

The chain has TRBV7-9 and TRBJ2-5; 11 bases fit TRBD2. The CDR3 is made up of 16 amino acids. Trimming at V came to 5 bases and at J to 2 bases, leaving 7 bases not matched to a gene. Germline V lookup: CDR1 SEHNR, CDR2 FQNEAQ (reference sequence). CDR3 nucleotides: TGTGCCAGCAGCGGCCGACTAGCGGGGCTACAAGAGACCCAGTACTTC. This codes for CASSGRLAGLQETQYF.